The entry below describes one T cell receptor (beta chain). This specimen comes from a study of cytomegalovirus exposure and HLA in healthy donors. While the first cohort had over 650 subjects, the donors belonged to the separate validation cohort of more than 95 subjects. The table came from immunoSEQ multiplex PCR; TCRdb's copy has only in-frame clones and leaves some out. The table includes approximately 220,000 clones, around nine tenths detected once. The trim removed 3 bases at V and 3 bases at J, leaving 5 bases unmatched. The CDR3 runs to 15 residues. Germline loops: CDR1 SGHDN, CDR2 FVKESK. The receptor was isolated from a man aged 18 to 30 in good health and CMV-seronegative. The gene calls are TRBV14 and TRBJ2-7; 10 bases align to TRBD1. The sequencing sample was made of PBMCs. CDR3 in DNA: TGTGCCAGCAGCCAGTCAGACAGGGGGCTCTACGAGCAGTACTTC. This encodes CASSQSDRGLYEQYF.